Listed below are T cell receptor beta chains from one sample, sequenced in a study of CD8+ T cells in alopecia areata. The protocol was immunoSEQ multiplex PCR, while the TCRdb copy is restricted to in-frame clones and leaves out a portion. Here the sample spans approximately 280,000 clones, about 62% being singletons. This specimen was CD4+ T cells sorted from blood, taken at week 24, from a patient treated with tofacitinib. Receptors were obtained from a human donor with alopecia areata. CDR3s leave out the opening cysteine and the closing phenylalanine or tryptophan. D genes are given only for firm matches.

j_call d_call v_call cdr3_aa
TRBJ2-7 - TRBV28 ASSTDRDFGYEQY
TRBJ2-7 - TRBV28 ASRISPRAYEQY
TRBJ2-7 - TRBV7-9 ASSPARDADYEQY
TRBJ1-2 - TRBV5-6 ASSPYRVGYGYT
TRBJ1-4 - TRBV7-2 ASSPPGPTNEKLF
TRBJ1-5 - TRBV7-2 ASSSQSNQPQH
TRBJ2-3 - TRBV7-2 ASSPRGTDTQY
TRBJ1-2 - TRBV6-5 ASRGVLNNYGYT
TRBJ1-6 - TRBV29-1 SVGGQNSPLH
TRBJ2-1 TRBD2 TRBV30 AGQGLADYNEQF
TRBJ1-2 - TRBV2 ASRERTANGYT
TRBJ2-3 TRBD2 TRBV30 AWSGGLAGADTQY
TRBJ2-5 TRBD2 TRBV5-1 ASSLTSGGAKETQY
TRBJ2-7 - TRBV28 ASSTTGTGEQY
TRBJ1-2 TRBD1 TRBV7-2 ASSIGQGTYGYT
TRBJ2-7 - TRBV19 ASRASRLDYEQY
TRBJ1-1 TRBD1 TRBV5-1 ASSSLGTGGPRTEAF
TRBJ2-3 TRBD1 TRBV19 ATQRTGDTDTQY
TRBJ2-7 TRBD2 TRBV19 ASSIGGGYKEQY
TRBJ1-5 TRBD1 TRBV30 AWSGQGLQPQH
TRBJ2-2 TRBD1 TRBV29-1 SGGQAFAGELF
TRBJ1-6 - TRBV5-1 ASSLQGRDSPLH
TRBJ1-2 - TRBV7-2 ASSLGPAGGGYT
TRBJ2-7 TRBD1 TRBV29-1 SVTRQGASYEQY
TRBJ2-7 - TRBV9 ASSVETASYEQY
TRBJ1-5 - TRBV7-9 ASSLEGQPQH
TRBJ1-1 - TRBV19 ASSILGAEAF
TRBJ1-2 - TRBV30 AWSVQLLQERNGYT
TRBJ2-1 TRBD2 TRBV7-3 ASSTSGGHNEQF
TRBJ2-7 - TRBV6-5 ASRTIQGTYEQY
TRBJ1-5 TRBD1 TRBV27 ASSARDREGPQH
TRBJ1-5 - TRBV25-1 ASRFSRKEAQH
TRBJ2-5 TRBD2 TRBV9 ASSARPTSGETQY
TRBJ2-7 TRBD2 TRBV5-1 ASSRIAGGSYEQY
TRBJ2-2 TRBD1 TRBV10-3 AISQPTGENTGELF
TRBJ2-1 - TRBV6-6 ASSYPDRREQF
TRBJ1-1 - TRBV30 AWSVGGRTEAF
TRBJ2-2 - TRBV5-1 ASSLVVRTGELF
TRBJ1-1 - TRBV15 ATSRYSKLTPNTEAF
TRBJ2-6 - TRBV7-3 ASSLQSSGANVLT
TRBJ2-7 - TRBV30 AWTQTRRPASYEQY
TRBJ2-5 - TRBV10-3 AISGAGAETQY
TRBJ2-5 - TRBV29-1 SVMSGEETQY
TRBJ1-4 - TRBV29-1 SVEEGHEKLF
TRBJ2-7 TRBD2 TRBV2 ASSVTGTSGNEQY
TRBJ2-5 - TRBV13 ASSLGTSQETQY
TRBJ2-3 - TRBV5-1 ASSFGPIDTQY
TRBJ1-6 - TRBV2 ASSEREAGNNSPLH
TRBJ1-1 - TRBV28 ASSLGQRNTEAF
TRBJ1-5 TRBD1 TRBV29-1 SVGDREQPQH
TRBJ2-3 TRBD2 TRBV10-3 AITSLAASRTDTQY
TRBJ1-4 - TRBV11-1 ASSYRNEKLF
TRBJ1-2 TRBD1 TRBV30 ASQSGQGYGYT
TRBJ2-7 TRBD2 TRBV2 ASKRETYEQY
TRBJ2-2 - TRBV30 AWSVRGAAGELF
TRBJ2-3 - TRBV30 AWSVVTGLAGTDTQY
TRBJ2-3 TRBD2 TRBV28 ASRTSGGHRY
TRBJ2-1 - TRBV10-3 AISAVINEQF
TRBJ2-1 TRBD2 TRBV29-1 SVPSRAGWGNEQF